This TCR beta chain was identified in a study of blood T cells in healthy people across ages. At least ten counts were recorded for this clonotype. A J-beta primer mix and a sample-barcoded 5' primer were used in a second PCR of about 7 to 12 cycles. TCRdb ran MiXCR on the 5' RACE reads and lists one entry per CDR3 protein. This table has just over 1 million distinct CDR3 sequences, over 35% appearing once. This TCR was sampled from a woman aged 60-75 years in good health. The sample was blood.

CDR3: CASSVGADTQYF. CDR3 nucleotides: TGTGCCAGCAGTGTGGGGGCAGATACGCAGTATTTT. V is TRBV9 and J is TRBJ2-3; D tentatively reads TRBD1 or TRBD2 (5 bases each). This CDR3 spans 12 amino acids. Between the trimmed V and J ends, which lost 5 bases and 4 bases, there was a span of 8 bases. Per germline, CDR1 SGDLS and CDR2 YYNGEE. The whole variable domain, remainder taken from reference TRBV9 and TRBJ2-3, is DSGVTQTPKHLITATGQRVTLRCSPRSGDLSVYWYQQSLDQGLQFLIQYYNGEERAKGNILERFSAQQFPDLHSELNLSSLELGDSALYFCASSVGADTQYFGPGTRLTVL.